Detailed here is one TCR beta chain. The antigen it binds to is not known. The input lacks base qualities; no much larger clone sits a single base away. In light of the paper, this sample's time point label describes: blood at routine non-recurrence follow-up after resection. Whole RNA extracted from tumor and nontumor lung tissue, or from cryopreserved PBMC samples, was used for TCR sequencing without cell sorting. A patient was chosen for TCR sequencing only when enough RNA was available from at least two tumor regions. There are 14 amino acids in the CDR3, from cysteine to phenylalanine inclusive. Only the CDR3 DNA stays, 42 bases, in frame from base 1. The germline V gene (reference sequence) gives CDR1 as LGHDT and CDR2 as YNNKEL. V is cut back by 5 bases and J by 7 bases, with 9 bases in the junction unmatched. This entry is derived from a study of spatial heterogeneity in lung cancer (dated by TCRdb to the late 2010s). Turning to the overall study: Samples were obtained from 72 patients with early-stage, untreated non-small cell lung cancer from the lung TRACERx cohort. TCR alpha and beta repertoires were quantitatively compared across multiple tumor regions, matched nontumor lung and blood in non-small cell lung cancer. Both alpha and beta chains were TCR-sequenced in approximately 200 tumor regions, around 65 matched nontumor lung samples and 45 to 60 PBMC samples obtained at surgery. Follow-up PBMC samples were sequenced whenever the samples were available, and the median time to follow-up was about 25 months after resection. In the raw uncorrected reads, each unique combination of TCR and UMI appeared more than ten times on average. Beta-chain transcripts were consistently detected in greater numbers than alpha-chain transcripts, which likely reflected higher beta-chain transcript abundance. Nonsynonymous mutation counts, determined by whole-exome sequencing of tumor tissue, were related to features of the TCR repertoire. Paper-wide results and their limitations: Ubiquitous expanded tumor TCRs were detected in blood more often at tumor resection than at routine follow-up. Additional single-cell paired TCR alpha and beta sequencing was considered necessary to confirm, at a functional level, the hypothesis that regional TCRs recognize regional mutations. Only 14 patients were included in comparisons of baseline and follow-up blood repertoires.

Libraries came from 5' RACE. The sequencer was a NextSeq 500. The TCR library protocol attached a unique molecular identifier to each TCR cDNA molecule to allow correction of PCR and sequencing errors. Per the authors' processing: TCR identification, UMI-based error correction and CDR3 extraction were performed with Decombinator tools. TCRs above a frequency of 2 per 1,000, corresponding to the top 1% of the tumor frequency distribution, were defined as expanded. Renyi diversity was computed with the R vegan package after each repertoire had been subsampled 100 times to 5,000 TCRs. CDR3 similarity networks were constructed using string-kernel similarity of amino acid triplets, with links drawn between CDR3s whose pairwise similarity was above 0.82. The public reads were quality trimmed at Q25 with fastp and then assembled into clones with MiXCR by TCRdb, keeping productive beta chains. When rows share a CDR3 protein, they turn into one entry using the most common DNA and genes. The authors' filters were not applied to this entry. This sample has some 120,000 distinct CDR3 sequences in its table, and 9% to 15% of those were observed once. The ten largest clonotypes hold 16% of the sample.

Sequenced material: PBMCs, taken at follow-up. The chain is made from TRBV3-1 and TRBJ2-5; 8 bases in the middle match TRBD1. This TCR was sampled from a male donor with early-stage non-small cell lung cancer. CDR3 reads: CASSGDRGLGTQYF. The DNA sequence follows: TGTGCCAGCAGCGGAGACAGGGGTCTCGGGACCCAGTACTTC.